This T cell receptor (beta chain) was sequenced for a study of blood T cells in healthy people across ages. Per sample, extraction of total RNA gave at least 6 micrograms in every case. Study observations and caveats: Because sorting was not performed, PBMCs prevented conclusive naive versus antigen-experienced comparison. Both higher diversity and more naive CD4+ cells marked long-lived donors when set against aged donors.

It was with a sample-barcoded 5' primer and a J-beta primer mix that a second PCR of about 6 to 11 cycles was run. TCRdb used MiXCR to reprocess the 5' RACE reads, holding one entry per CDR3 protein. The sample records about 680,000 distinct CDR3 sequences, 49% being singletons. Trimming pared 5 bases from V and 6 bases from J, leaving 14 bases between. Germline CDR1 reads MNHEY; CDR2 reads SMNVEV (reference sequence). The CDR3 is made up of 15 amino acids. In the case of this clonotype: No antigen is known for it.

The chain links TRBV27 to TRBJ1-6; the D is unclear. The sample taken for sequencing was blood. The origin of this receptor is an older woman in good health. Here the CDR3 reads CASSAFPGSNSPLHF. CDR3 DNA: TGTGCCAGCAGTGCCTTTCCGGGGAGTAATTCACCCCTCCACTTT.